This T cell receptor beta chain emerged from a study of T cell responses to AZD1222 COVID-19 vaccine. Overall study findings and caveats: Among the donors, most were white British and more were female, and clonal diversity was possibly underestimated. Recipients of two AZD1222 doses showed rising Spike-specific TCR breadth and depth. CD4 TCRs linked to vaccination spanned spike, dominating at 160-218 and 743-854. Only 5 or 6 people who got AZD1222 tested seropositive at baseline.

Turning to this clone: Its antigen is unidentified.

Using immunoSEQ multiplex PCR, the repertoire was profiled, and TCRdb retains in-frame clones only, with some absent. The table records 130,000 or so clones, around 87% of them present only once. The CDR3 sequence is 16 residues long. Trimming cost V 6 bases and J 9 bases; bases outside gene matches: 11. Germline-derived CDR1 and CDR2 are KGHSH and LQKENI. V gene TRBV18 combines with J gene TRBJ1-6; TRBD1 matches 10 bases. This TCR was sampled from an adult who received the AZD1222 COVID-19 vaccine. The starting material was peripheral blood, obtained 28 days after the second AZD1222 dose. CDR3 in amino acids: CASSTARTGGFSPLHF. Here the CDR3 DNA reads TGTGCCAGCTCCACCGCAAGGACAGGGGGTTTTTCACCCCTCCACTTT.